This is a list of T cell receptor beta chains from one sample in a study of OX40 agonist ivuxolimab in advanced cancers. Some clones are missing from TCRdb's copy, which holds only in-frame ones; the method was immunoSEQ multiplex PCR. Of approximately 79,000 clones detected, approximately 92% appear once; the ten largest clones hold 6.5% to 9.5%. The sequencing used CD4+ or CD8+ T cells sorted from blood, collected in a trial of the OX40 agonist ivuxolimab. These receptors were obtained from an adult with an advanced solid tumor such as melanoma, head and neck, liver or kidney cancer. Each CDR3 is given with its conserved first and last residue.

v_gene	j_gene	len	CDR3aa
TRBV27	TRBJ1-2	17	CASSLSGQAVRNYGYTF
TRBV6-6	TRBJ1-2	15	CASSYGYPGPRGYTF
TRBV9	TRBJ1-1	16	CASSVARQGGNTEAFF
TRBV4-1	TRBJ1-2	13	CASSQGTGYGYTF
TRBV9	TRBJ2-1	15	CASSVAWEHYNEQFF
TRBV15	TRBJ1-5	16	CATSRDVGLGNQPQHF
TRBV5-1	TRBJ2-5	17	CASSQGTGTLPQETQYF
TRBV7-9	TRBJ1-2	16	CASSSSIRDRVYGYTF
TRBV7-9	TRBJ1-2	13	CASSPIDNYGYTF
TRBV4-1	TRBJ2-7	12	CASSQVLGEQYF
TRBV18	TRBJ2-5	15	CASSLSRQGQETQYF
TRBV7-2	TRBJ1-1	13	CASSLEVTGQAFF
TRBV29-1	TRBJ1-2	13	CSVEDPGSTGYTF
TRBV7-8	TRBJ2-5	14	CASIKTSGGAIQYF
TRBV27	TRBJ1-2	16	CASSSPLGQGLYGYTF
TRBV23-1	TRBJ1-1	13	CASSHGGWTEAFF
TRBV10-3	TRBJ2-3	14	CAIGRGGRTDTQYF
TRBV6-6	TRBJ1-4	14	CASSSQGFNEKLFF
TRBV9	TRBJ2-2	18	CASSVGTSGEPGRGELFF
TRBV4-1	TRBJ2-3	15	CASSPTGGGTDTQYF
TRBV29-1	TRBJ2-3	14	CSFKWGPPQNTQYF
TRBV21-1	TRBJ1-2	15	CASSKKTGVNYGYTF
TRBV6-1	TRBJ2-7	18	CASSEVGVAGRRTYEQYF
TRBV2	TRBJ2-7	14	CASNHRGPTYEQYF
TRBV9	TRBJ2-3	17	CASSVPTGQGGTDTQYF
TRBV30	TRBJ2-1	13	CAWSVQTYNEQFF
TRBV23-1	TRBJ1-2	15	CASSQRPGTSRGYTF
TRBV30	TRBJ2-3	14	CAWSLGGTTDTQYF
TRBV7-9	TRBJ1-1	13	CASSQTGGTEAFF
TRBV11-2	TRBJ2-4	15	CASSLYREEPNIQYF
TRBV30	TRBJ2-5	14	CALTGQGYPETQYF
TRBV19	TRBJ2-1	14	CASSWGQENNEQFF
TRBV6-5	TRBJ2-5	15	CASSRDRRNQETQYF
TRBV10-3	TRBJ1-4	12	CAIRSYDEKLFF
TRBV7-9	TRBJ1-4	16	CASSQTTGSQNEKLFF
TRBV11-3	TRBJ1-1	16	CASSLGTGWPDTEAFF
TRBV6-5	TRBJ2-1	14	CASSYSTGTNEQFF
TRBV27	TRBJ2-5	14	CASSLVGAEETQYF
TRBV6-5	TRBJ2-1	15	CASSYGGGADNEQFF
TRBV10-1	TRBJ1-6	14	CASSESTYNSPLHF
TRBV27	TRBJ1-5	15	CASSPQGISNQPQHF
TRBV2	TRBJ1-3	16	CASSEERGSSGNTIYF
TRBV27	TRBJ1-1	15	CASSTTGGQKTEAFF
TRBV12-5	TRBJ2-1	16	CASGRASEGPYNEQFF
TRBV4-1	TRBJ1-2	15	CASRTGTGDFRGYTF
TRBV4-1	TRBJ2-3	17	CASSQKGTTASTDTQYF
TRBV6-6	TRBJ2-7	14	CASSYSSASYEQYF
TRBV7-6	TRBJ1-4	18	CASSLSESRGWVDEKLFF
TRBV7-9	TRBJ2-1	15	CASTPPIQGANEQFF
TRBV4-1	TRBJ1-1	15	CASSGRGAGDTEAFF
TRBV6-5	TRBJ1-2	13	CASSYQDSYGYTF
TRBV6-1	TRBJ1-2	14	CASSEEGSSYGYTF
TRBV25-1	TRBJ1-4	15	CASSLVREPDEKLFF
TRBV5-6	TRBJ2-3	15	CASSQGTARTDTQYF